This T cell receptor beta chain was obtained from a study of T cell responses to AZD1222 COVID-19 vaccine. Overall study results and limits: At baseline, seropositivity was found in only a handful of AZD1222 recipients. Only after the peak T cell response were repertoires sampled. Targets within unmutated variant regions were reportedly found for nearly half of spike-specific TCRs.

TCRdb keeps only in-frame clones here, not all; method: immunoSEQ multiplex PCR. The table records roughly 150,000 clones, just over 90% of them present only once. This CDR3 has 11 residues. Trimming cost V 9 bases and J 11 bases; bases outside gene matches: 7. In germline, CDR1 is SGHTA, CDR2 FQGNSA. This clone was observed once. As yet, its antigen is unknown. This material consisted of peripheral blood, taken 28 days after the second AZD1222 dose. V and J are TRBV7-2 and TRBJ2-3; TRBD2 matches at 8 bases. This receptor was obtained from an adult who received the AZD1222 COVID-19 vaccine. The CDR3 region is CASTIGGGQYF. As DNA, the CDR3 is TGTGCCAGTACCATCGGGGGGGGGCAGTATTTT.